The 26 T cell receptor beta chains below all came from one sample that was sequenced in a study of blood T cell repertoires in COVID-19. TCRdb keeps only in-frame clones here, not all; method: immunoSEQ multiplex PCR. The data contain 250,000 to 300,000 clones, around 86% of them singletons. The sample taken for sequencing was peripheral blood. The receptors here all came from a woman in her thirties or forties who had recovered from COVID-19.

V usage is TRBV27 and J usage is TRBJ2-1, with 12 bases aligning to TRBD2. The V gene end was trimmed by 6 bases and the J gene end by 9 bases; junction bases not matched to a gene: 6. The length of the CDR3 is 14 residues. Looked up from germline, CDR1 is MNHEY and CDR2 is SMNVEV (reference sequence). CDR3 in DNA: TGTGCCAGCAGCGGACTAGCGGGATGGGGTGAGCAGTTCTTC. Translating it yields CASSGLAGWGEQFF.

J is TRBJ2-1 and V is TRBV7-9; 8 bases align to TRBD1. The CDR3 extends over 15 amino acids. The V and J ends lost 0 bases and 5 bases, in that order; junction bases with no gene match: 3. Germline loops: CDR1 SEHNR, CDR2 FQNEAQ (reference sequence). The CDR3 DNA reads as TGTGCCAGCAGCTTAGCCAGGGGGCCGGACAATGAGCAGTTCTTC. It specifies CASSLARGPDNEQFF.

The chain has TRBV7-2 and TRBJ1-2; 12 bases line up with TRBD1. The CDR3 is made up of 15 amino acids. V lost 5 bases, J lost 6 bases, and 7 bases stayed unmatched. Per germline, CDR1 SGHTA and CDR2 FQGNSA. DNA for the CDR3: TGTGCCAGCAGCCGGACCGGGACAGGGGGCGATGGCTACACCTTC. Its translation: CASSRTGTGGDGYTF.

This clone appeared once. V and J are TRBV6-5 and TRBJ2-3; the D gene is possibly TRBD2 (7 bases). V was trimmed by 6 bases and J by 0 bases, leaving 13 bases between them. The V gene's germline CDR1 is MNHEY and CDR2 SVGAGI. The CDR3 is 15 residues long. CDR3 nucleotides: TGTGCCAGCAGACCCGGCGGGGGCAGCACAGATACGCAGTATTTT. This translates into CASRPGGGSTDTQYF.

This clone is a singleton in its sample. This chain links TRBV30 with TRBJ2-7; TRBD1 matches at 9 bases. Germline V gene sequence: CDR1 GTSNPN, CDR2 SVGIG (reference sequence). The CDR3 is 15 residues long. V dropped 1 base and J dropped 0; count of bases not matched to a gene: 4. The CDR3 is CAWSGGTGSSYEQYF. The CDR3 bases are TGTGCCTGGAGTGGCGGGACAGGGAGCTCCTACGAGCAGTACTTC.

The rearrangement uses TRBV28 and TRBJ1-5, with 10 bases fitting TRBD1. V gave up 6 bases and J gave up 5 bases; unmatched junction bases: 19. CDR3 length equals 19 residues. In germline, CDR1 is MDHEN, CDR2 SYDVKM. CDR3 DNA: TGTGCCAGCAGCCTAATTAGGGAAGACCCGGGACAGGGGTATCAGCCCCAGCATTTT. Amino acid sequence: CASSLIREDPGQGYQPQHF.

J is TRBJ2-1 and V is TRBV7-3; 8 positions agree with TRBD2. Looked up from germline, CDR1 is SGHTA and CDR2 is FQGTGA. Trimming cost V 7 bases and J 0 bases; bases outside gene matches: 17. The CDR3 length is 19 residues. The CDR3 nucleotides read TGTGCCAGCACCCAAGAAGGCTCTAGCGGGCCCAGCTCCTACAATGAGCAGTTCTTC. Translation: CASTQEGSSGPSSYNEQFF.

This chain uses TRBV28 with TRBJ2-5; TRBD1 agrees at 9 bases. The CDR3 runs 17 residues. Germline CDR1 reads MDHEN; CDR2 reads SYDVKM. Trimming at V came to 6 bases and at J to 2 bases, leaving 13 bases not matched to a gene. In DNA form, the CDR3 reads TGTGCCAGCAGGTCCACAGGGGGCGCTTTGCTACAAGAGACCCAGTACTTC. It yields the protein CASRSTGGALLQETQYF.

This chain uses TRBV5-8 with TRBJ1-2; 12 nucleotides line up with TRBD1. Germline CDR1 and CDR2: SGHTS and YDEGEE. Trimming removed 3 bases from V and 4 bases from J; junction bases left unmatched: 4. The CDR3 loop spans 15 amino acids. Here the CDR3 reads CASSYRDRGPYGYTF. As DNA, the CDR3 is TGTGCCAGCAGCTACCGGGACAGGGGGCCCTATGGCTACACCTTC.

V usage is TRBV19 and J usage is TRBJ2-7, with 8 nucleotides matching TRBD1. With 4 bases clipped from V and 3 bases from J, the junction kept 5 bases outside the gene matches. The CDR3 contains 14 residues. The germline V gene has CDR1 LNHDA and CDR2 SQIVND (reference sequence). CDR3 in amino acids: CASSNQGANYEQYF. As DNA, the CDR3 is TGTGCCAGTAGTAACCAGGGGGCCAACTACGAGCAGTACTTC.

DNA of the CDR3: TGTGCCAGCAGCTTAGGTCCCCTTGAGAGCTCCTATAATTCACCCCTCCACTTT. Its protein is CASSLGPLESSYNSPLHF. The chain has TRBV7-9 and TRBJ1-6; the D is unclear. Germline lookup yields CDR1 SEHNR and CDR2 FQNEAQ (reference sequence). This CDR3 has 18 residues. Trimming removed 1 base at V and 0 bases at J, with 13 bases between.

The chain is built from TRBV10-3 and TRBJ2-2; 8 nucleotides match TRBD2. This CDR3 is 18 amino acids long. J lost 6 bases, V lost 5 bases, and 17 bases had no gene match. Germline CDR1 is ENHRY and CDR2 is SYGVKD. The CDR3 region is CAISKLLKAGAGAGELFF. The CDR3 DNA follows: TGTGCCATCAGTAAACTGCTGAAAGCGGGAGCGGGGGCCGGGGAGCTGTTTTTT.

This chain links TRBV2 with TRBJ1-2, with 8 nucleotides matching TRBD1. This CDR3 has 15 residues. Trimming cost V 6 bases and J 4 bases; bases outside gene matches: 10. Germline CDR1 and CDR2: SNHLY and FYNNEI. The CDR3: CASRSDGQGSYGYTF. In DNA, the CDR3 is TGTGCCAGCAGATCGGACGGACAGGGCTCCTATGGCTACACCTTC.

The chain carries TRBV24-1 and TRBJ2-2; perhaps TRBD2 as D (5 bases). From germline, CDR1 is KGHDR and CDR2 SFDVKD. The CDR3 extends over 14 amino acids. V was pared by 9 bases and J by 1 base, with 11 bases between. CDR3 in DNA: TGTGCCACCGGAAGCGAGGGGAACACCGGGGAGCTGTTTTTT. Protein product: CATGSEGNTGELFF.

This rearrangement joins TRBV5-4 to TRBJ2-5; 12 bases map to TRBD2. The germline V gene encodes CDR1 SGHNT and CDR2 YYREEE (reference sequence). CDR3 length: 15 residues. Trimming at V came to 2 bases and at J to 2 bases, leaving 1 base not matched to a gene. This chain's CDR3 is CASSFGLAGQETQYF. In nucleotides, the CDR3 is TGTGCCAGCAGCTTCGGACTAGCGGGGCAAGAGACCCAGTACTTC.

The chain employs TRBV3-1 (or the pseudogene TRBV3-2) and TRBJ1-4; 7 bases agree with TRBD1. Germline V gene sequence: CDR1 LGHDT, CDR2 YNNKEL (reference sequence). The CDR3 has 13 amino acids. The V and J ends lost 2 bases and 8 bases, in that order; junction bases with no gene match: 2. This CDR3 is CASSQNRGEKLFF. CDR3 coding DNA: TGTGCCAGCAGCCAAAACAGGGGAGAAAAACTGTTTTTT.

This sequence joins TRBV6-2 or TRBV6-3 and TRBJ2-5; D gene ambiguous. Germline V CDR1 and CDR2: MNHEY, SVGEGT. Trimming stripped 0 bases from V and 2 bases from J, with 10 bases between. The CDR3 extends over 15 amino acids. DNA for the CDR3: TGTGCCAGCAGTTACTCGAATTGGCAGCAAGAGACCCAGTACTTC. It codes for CASSYSNWQQETQYF.

V and J are TRBV12-5 and TRBJ1-5, with 7 bases aligning to TRBD1. Trimming at V came to 1 base and at J to 2 bases, leaving 11 bases not matched to a gene. The CDR3 loop spans 18 amino acids. CDR1 LGHNT and CDR2 FRNRAP come from the germline V gene. The CDR3 coding sequence is TGTGCTAGTGGTTTGGCGGTAAACAGGGGAACTCGCAATCAGCCCCAGCATTTT. Residues: CASGLAVNRGTRNQPQHF.

The V call is TRBV6-6, the J call TRBJ2-1; D perhaps matches TRBD2 (7 bases). CDR3 length: 15 amino acids. Germline V gives CDR1 MNHNY, CDR2 SVGAGI (reference sequence). V lost 6 bases to trimming and J lost 3 bases, with 15 bases between them. The chain's CDR3 is CASSPVGGVYNEQFF. The CDR3 DNA reads TGTGCCAGCAGCCCGGTAGGGGGGGTCTACAATGAGCAGTTCTTC.

This chain connects TRBV5-1 to TRBJ2-3, with 9 bases that match TRBD2. Germline CDR1 SGHRS, CDR2 YFSETQ. The CDR3 extends over 16 amino acids. Trimming at V came to 2 bases and at J to 0 bases, leaving 4 bases not matched to a gene. The CDR3 loop reads CASSFDLAGSTDTQYF. DNA of the CDR3: TGCGCCAGCAGCTTCGATCTAGCGGGAAGCACAGATACGCAGTATTTT.

The gene calls are TRBV5-6 and TRBJ1-5, with unresolved D. The CDR3 consists of 15 residues. The germline V gene encodes CDR1 SGHDT and CDR2 YYEEEE. V was shortened by 0 bases and J by 5 bases, with 12 bases between the two germline ends. As DNA, the CDR3 is TGTGCCAGCAGCTTGGGTCACGTGAGGGATCAGCCCCAGCATTTT. Translation: CASSLGHVRDQPQHF.

The chain uses TRBV30 and TRBJ2-3; possible D gene TRBD2, 6 bases. CDR3 length: 14 residues. Germline V lookup: CDR1 GTSNPN, CDR2 SVGIG (reference sequence). The V gene lost 4 bases and the J gene lost 1 base, with 12 bases spanning the gap. CDR3 DNA: TGTGCCTGGACCCGACTAGTCGGCACAGATACGCAGTATTTT. Translation: CAWTRLVGTDTQYF.

This chain links TRBV3-1 (or the pseudogene TRBV3-2) with TRBJ1-1; TRBD1 matches 8 bases. This CDR3 has 14 amino acids. Per the germline V gene, CDR1 is LGHDT and CDR2 is YNNKEL (reference sequence). V lost 4 bases to trimming and J lost 7 bases; unmatched junction nucleotides: 8. The CDR3 DNA is TGTGCCAGCAGCCGATTTGGACAGGGCTTTGAAGCTTTCTTT. This sequence encodes CASSRFGQGFEAFF.

A word on this clone: The same CDR3 is also encoded by other DNA sequences in this sample. The V call is TRBV2, the J call TRBJ2-5; no clear D gene. The length of the CDR3 is 11 residues. Germline CDR1 is SNHLY and CDR2 is FYNNEI. Between the trimmed V and J ends, which lost 7 bases and 2 bases, there was a span of 5 bases. CDR3 residues: CASNKQETQYF. The CDR3 coding sequence is TGTGCCAGCAATAAACAAGAGACCCAGTACTTC.

The chain employs TRBV28 and TRBJ1-1; D perhaps matches TRBD1 (5 bases). Germline V gives CDR1 MDHEN, CDR2 SYDVKM. The V and J ends lost 6 bases and 0 bases respectively, with 8 bases between them. This CDR3 region has 13 residues. CDR3 sequence: CASRGGVNTEAFF. The CDR3 DNA follows: TGTGCCAGCAGGGGAGGGGTGAACACTGAAGCTTTCTTT.

This rearrangement joins TRBV3-1 (or the pseudogene TRBV3-2) to TRBJ2-3, with 8 nucleotides matching TRBD2. This CDR3 is 18 amino acids long. With 4 bases clipped from V and 3 bases from J, the junction kept 15 bases outside the gene matches. Germline V gene data show CDR1 as LGHDT and CDR2 as YNNKEL (reference sequence). The CDR3 bases are TGTGCCAGCAGCCGGACCAATAGCGGGAAGTCAGGGACAGATACGCAGTATTTT. Amino acids: CASSRTNSGKSGTDTQYF.